Each of the 21 T cell receptor beta chains below was sequenced from the same sample in a study of T cell responses to AZD1222 COVID-19 vaccine. Some clones are missing from TCRdb's copy, which holds only in-frame ones; the method was immunoSEQ multiplex PCR. This sample yields about 97,000 clones, of which over 75% are seen a single time; roughly 2.8% belongs to the top ten. Sample: peripheral blood, taken on day 0 of AZD1222 vaccination. These receptors were taken from an adult in good health.

The chain has TRBV5-1 and TRBJ2-5; 9 bases are a match to TRBD2. The CDR3 consists of 15 residues. Germline CDR1 and CDR2: SGHRS and YFSETQ. The junction had 4 bases not matched to a gene; V was cut back by 0 bases and J by 4 bases. The CDR3: CASSLVRGGVETQYF. CDR3 coding DNA: TGCGCCAGCAGCTTGGTGCGCGGGGGGGTAGAGACCCAGTACTTC.

The chain links TRBV6-4 to TRBJ2-3; D uncertain. The germline CDR1 and CDR2 sequences are MRHNA and SNTAGT. The CDR3 consists of 14 residues. V gave up 4 bases and J gave up 0 bases, with 8 bases separating them. CDR3 sequence (DNA): TGTGCCAGCAGTGCAACAGTTAGCACAGATACGCAGTATTTT. Translation gives CASSATVSTDTQYF.

The chain recombines TRBV12-3 or TRBV12-4 with TRBJ1-5; D call uncertain. The CDR3 totals 13 residues. The V and J ends lost 3 bases and 5 bases respectively, with 8 bases between them. The CDR3 coding sequence is TGTGCCAGCAGTTTTTCTGGGGATCAGCCCCAGCATTTT. Translated: CASSFSGDQPQHF.

CDR3 residues: CASSEGRGRTDTQYF. Here the CDR3 DNA reads TGTGCCAGCAGTGAAGGCAGGGGGCGCACAGATACGCAGTATTTT. The chain is built from TRBV6-1 and TRBJ2-3; 8 bases line up with TRBD1. This CDR3 is built from 15 residues. The germline V gene has CDR1 MNHNS and CDR2 SASEGT. With V trimmed by 1 base and J by 1 base, 1 base remained unmatched.

CDR3 in DNA: TGTGCCAGCAGCCTAGGGGGGATTAGCACAGATACGCAGTATTTT. It yields the protein CASSLGGISTDTQYF. The V gene is TRBV14, the J gene TRBJ2-3; D assignment may be TRBD1 or TRBD2 (6 bases each). This CDR3 region has 15 residues. The V end was cut by 4 bases, the J end by 0 bases, with 11 bases between. Germline CDR1 reads SGHDN; CDR2 reads FVKESK.

The rearrangement uses TRBV5-1 and TRBJ1-2, with D possibly being TRBD1 (5 bases). The CDR3 is 15 residues long. Germline V gives CDR1 SGHRS, CDR2 YFSETQ. V was clipped by 0 bases and J by 4 bases, with 13 bases between them. The CDR3: CASSLGREARYGYTF. The CDR3, as DNA: TGCGCCAGCAGCTTGGGCAGGGAGGCGCGCTATGGCTACACCTTC.

The V call is TRBV5-8, the J call TRBJ1-4; D is undetermined. Germline V gives CDR1 SGHTS, CDR2 YDEGEE. This CDR3 has 13 residues. V lost 3 bases, J lost 6 bases, and 9 bases lay in between. The CDR3 region is CASSSGLDEKLFF. Written as DNA, the CDR3 is TGTGCCAGCAGCTCGGGTTTGGATGAAAAACTGTTTTTT.

This chain connects TRBV9 to TRBJ2-7; TRBD2 agrees at 9 bases. V gave up 0 bases and J gave up 7 bases; unmatched junction bases: 11. The CDR3 covers 16 residues. Germline assignment: CDR1 SGDLS and CDR2 YYNGEE. The CDR3 is CASSVGAGGPSFEQYF. CDR3 coding DNA: TGTGCCAGCAGCGTAGGTGCGGGGGGGCCCTCTTTTGAGCAGTACTTC.

This chain joins TRBV5-1 and TRBJ2-7, with D maybe TRBD1 (5 bases). CDR1 and CDR2 from the germline V gene are SGHRS and YFSETQ. The V and J ends lost 3 bases and 2 bases respectively, with 9 bases between them. The CDR3 has 13 amino acids. The CDR3 sequence: CASSWRTPYEQYF. CDR3 bases: TGCGCCAGCAGCTGGCGGACACCCTACGAGCAGTACTTC.

This chain joins TRBV2 and TRBJ1-1; 9 bases align to TRBD1. V shed 5 bases, J shed 0 bases, and the junction held 7 bases outside the gene matches. The length of the CDR3 is 16 residues. Per the germline V gene, CDR1 is SNHLY and CDR2 is FYNNEI. CDR3 amino acids: CASSPGTGTMNTEAFF. The DNA of the CDR3 is TGTGCCAGCAGTCCCGGGACAGGGACGATGAACACTGAAGCTTTCTTT.

The chain recombines TRBV30 with TRBJ1-2; 9 bases fit TRBD1. The germline gives CDR1 GTSNPN, CDR2 SVGIG (reference sequence). The CDR3 sequence is 15 residues long. With V trimmed by 0 bases and J by 7 bases, 9 bases remained unmatched. The CDR3: CAWSVPIQGARGYTF. In DNA, the CDR3 is TGTGCCTGGAGTGTACCCATACAGGGGGCGCGTGGCTACACCTTC.

The chain uses TRBV4-3 and TRBJ2-3; 12 bases fit TRBD2. Germline assignment: CDR1 LGHNA and CDR2 YSLEER. Trimming took 0 bases from V and 0 from J; bases not matched to a gene: 4. This CDR3 contains 18 residues. CDR3 protein: CASSQDAGLAGSTDTQYF. CDR3 nucleotide sequence: TGCGCCAGCAGCCAAGACGCCGGACTAGCGGGGAGCACAGATACGCAGTATTTT.

The genes are TRBV30 and TRBJ1-5, with D tentatively TRBD1 (5 bases). CDR1 is GTSNPN, CDR2 SVGIG, per germline (reference sequence). V lost 3 bases, J lost 5 bases, and 14 bases lay in between. This CDR3 region has 14 residues. This CDR3 reads CAWRLPGGDQPQHF. In nucleotides, the CDR3 is TGTGCCTGGAGGTTACCGGGAGGGGATCAGCCCCAGCATTTT.

The V and J genes are TRBV19 and TRBJ1-1; no clear D gene. The CDR3 is made up of 13 amino acids. Germline loops: CDR1 LNHDA, CDR2 SQIVND (reference sequence). V dropped 3 bases and J dropped 1 base, with 6 bases sitting between them. CDR3: CASSINRNTEAFF. DNA for the CDR3: TGTGCCAGTAGTATTAATCGGAACACTGAAGCTTTCTTT.

J is TRBJ2-2 and V is TRBV5-5, with D hard to call. V dropped 1 base and J dropped 0 bases, with 10 bases sitting between them. Germline V lookup: CDR1 SGHKS, CDR2 YYEKEE (reference sequence). The CDR3 is 16 residues long. CDR3 in amino acids: CASSLSVGANTGELFF. In nucleotides, the CDR3 is TGTGCCAGCAGCTTGAGCGTGGGCGCGAACACCGGGGAGCTGTTTTTT.

The CDR3 here is CASSATDTQYF. The CDR3 DNA reads TGTGCCAGCAGCGCAACAGATACGCAGTATTTT. The V call is TRBV6-6, the J call TRBJ2-3, with D unresolved. V was clipped by 6 bases and J by 3 bases, with 4 bases between them. CDR1 MNHNY and CDR2 SVGAGI come from the germline V gene (reference sequence). CDR3 length: 11 residues.

The CDR3 nucleotides read TGCAGCGTTCCCCTCATGAACAGAGGCACAGATACGCAGTATTTT. It specifies CSVPLMNRGTDTQYF. The J gene is TRBJ2-3, the V gene TRBV29-1; no clear D. This CDR3 is built from 15 residues. Germline CDR1 SQVTM, CDR2 ANQGSEA. The germline V and J ends were trimmed by 5 bases and 1 base, with 16 bases remaining between them.

The chain employs TRBV5-8 and TRBJ2-1; no clear D. V was clipped by 4 bases and J by 1 base, with 12 bases between them. Germline CDR1 is SGHTS and CDR2 is YDEGEE. The CDR3 runs 15 residues. The CDR3 nucleotides read TGTGCCAGCAGCACCCTGGACGGGTCCTACAATGAGCAGTTCTTC. Its protein is CASSTLDGSYNEQFF.

The V call is TRBV27, the J call TRBJ1-2; 10 bases fit TRBD1. This CDR3 region has 14 residues. J lost 5 bases, V lost 0 bases, and 0 bases had no gene match. Germline lookup yields CDR1 MNHEY and CDR2 SMNVEV (reference sequence). DNA for the CDR3: TGTGCCAGCAGTTTATCGGGACAGGGGTATGGCTACACCTTC. Translating it yields CASSLSGQGYGYTF.

V usage is TRBV15 and J usage is TRBJ1-5; the match to TRBD1 covers 7 bases. Germline V gene lookup returns CDR1 LNHNV and CDR2 YYDKDF (reference sequence). This CDR3 is 14 amino acids long. V lost 6 bases to trimming and J lost 3 bases; unmatched junction nucleotides: 5. The CDR3 loop is CATRSDRDNQPQHF. For the CDR3, the DNA is TGTGCCACCAGGTCCGACAGGGACAATCAGCCCCAGCATTTT.

This rearrangement joins TRBV30 to TRBJ1-2; 10 positions match TRBD1. The CDR3 is 14 amino acids. J gave up 8 bases and V 1 base, and 7 bases lay outside the gene matches. The germline V gene has CDR1 GTSNPN and CDR2 SVGIG (reference sequence). Here the CDR3 DNA reads TGTGCCTGGAGTGAGGGGACAGGGGTTGAAGGCTACACCTTC. Amino acids: CAWSEGTGVEGYTF.